There are a few counts of the clone carrying this T cell receptor beta chain. As yet, its antigen is unknown. The entry originates in a study of cytomegalovirus exposure and HLA in healthy donors. This PCR relied on a set of 60 Vbeta primers and 13 Jbeta primers. Using immunoSEQ multiplex PCR, the repertoire was profiled, and TCRdb retains in-frame clones only, with some absent. The repertoire includes about 120,000 clones, around three quarters of them detected once, and 3% to 4% sits in the top ten. Germline CDR1 is SGHDN and CDR2 is FVKESK. This CDR3 is 17 amino acids long. With V trimmed by 2 bases and J by 1 base, 3 bases remained unmatched. Study observations and caveats: Several of the most significant clusters appeared, in a later analysis, to be linked to common viral pathogens. In a later analysis, compared with equally common non-associated chains, HLA-associated beta chains were more expanded. Sequences of the TCR beta chain were said to predict the HLA-A and HLA-B alleles of most subjects accurately.

Input material: PBMCs. This TCR came from a woman aged 25 to 45 in good health and CMV-seropositive. V usage is TRBV14 and J usage is TRBJ2-1; TRBD2 aligns across 12 bases. CDR3 region: CASSQTSGGNSYNEQFF. DNA for the CDR3: TGTGCCAGCAGCCAAACTAGCGGGGGGAATTCCTACAATGAGCAGTTCTTC.